These 29 T cell receptor beta chains share one sample of origin, sequenced in a study of molecular identifiers for immune sequencing clone quantification. MiXCR was run by TCRdb on the PCR reads, yielding one entry per CDR3 protein. The table shows about half a million distinct CDR3 sequences, with roughly 23% occurring only once. Sequencing was done on a sample of naive CD8+ T cells from blood, with Jurkat cell RNA spiked in. The subset is: FACS-sorted CD8+CD4-CCR7+CD45RA+ naive T cells. The receptor source for this set is a human donor in good health. Some libraries in this study had Jurkat cell RNA spiked in.

This clonotype showed up many times. The genes are TRBV2 and TRBJ2-3; the D gene could be TRBD1 or TRBD2 (6 bases each). The CDR3 runs to 18 residues. CDR1 and CDR2 from the germline V gene are SNHLY and FYNNEI. Trimming left V 5 bases short and J 3 bases short, with 24 bases between. The CDR3 sequence: CASSSDSWEAKSTDTQYF. DNA for the CDR3: TGTGCCAGCAGTTCGGACAGCTGGGAGGCCAAGAGTACAGATACGCAGTATTTT.

This clonotype was recorded many times. The V call is TRBV6-2 or TRBV6-3, the J call TRBJ2-3, with 11 bases fitting TRBD1. V lost 6 bases to trimming and J lost 6 bases; unmatched junction nucleotides: 5. The CDR3 has 14 residues. Germline CDR1 MNHEY, CDR2 SVGEGT. CDR3 sequence reads: CASSSDRGQDTQYF. For the CDR3, the DNA is TGTGCCAGCAGCTCGGACAGGGGGCAGGATACGCAGTATTTT.

The gene calls are TRBV7-6 and TRBJ2-7; 7 bases map to TRBD1. The germline V gene has CDR1 SGHVS and CDR2 FNYEAQ. The CDR3 contains 16 residues. J was trimmed by 7 bases and V by 3 bases; bases with no gene match: 15. The CDR3 reads CASSFSPLTGTREQYF. The CDR3 coding sequence is TGTGCCAGCAGCTTTAGCCCGTTGACAGGGACGAGGGAGCAGTACTTC.

This clonotype was seen ten or more times. The chain is built from TRBV6-5 and TRBJ2-5, with a tentative D call TRBD1 (6 bases). The CDR3 has 13 amino acids. CDR1 and CDR2 (germline): MNHEY, SVGAGI. The V end lost 6 bases, the J end lost 2 bases, and 10 bases lay between the germline ends. The chain's CDR3 is CASSHGTQETQYF. The CDR3 DNA is TGTGCCAGCAGCCACGGGACACAAGAGACCCAGTACTTC.

This clonotype has at least ten counts. The chain has TRBV7-9 and TRBJ2-7; TRBD1 might be the D (5 bases). Trimming removed 4 bases at V and 4 bases at J, with 17 bases between. This CDR3 has 15 amino acids. The V gene's germline CDR1 is SEHNR and CDR2 FQNEAQ (reference sequence). The CDR3 sequence is CASSSTQGSFYEQYF. Written as DNA, the CDR3 is TGTGCCAGCAGCTCGACGCAGGGAAGTTTTTACGAGCAGTACTTC.

A few counts support this clonotype. V usage is TRBV7-9 and J usage is TRBJ2-5; 8 bases fit TRBD2. The CDR3 is 16 amino acids. In germline, CDR1 is SEHNR, CDR2 FQNEAQ (reference sequence). J lost 3 bases, V lost 7 bases, and 13 bases had no gene match. CDR3 nucleotide sequence: TGTGCCAGCACCACTCGGGCGGGGGGCCGGGAAGAGACCCAGTACTTC. Encoded protein: CASTTRAGGREETQYF.

Many counts were recorded for this clonotype. The chain links TRBV28 to TRBJ2-7, with D maybe TRBD1 (5 bases). Germline V gives CDR1 MDHEN, CDR2 SYDVKM. The V and J ends lost 3 bases and 2 bases respectively, with 11 bases between them. CDR3 length: 14 residues. The CDR3 coding sequence is TGTGCCAGCAGTTTTAGGGGCAGACCCTACGAGCAGTACTTC. It encodes CASSFRGRPYEQYF. Supplemented by reference TRBV28 and TRBJ2-7, the full variable domain reads DVKVTQSSRYLVKRTGEKVFLECVQDMDHENMFWYRQDPGLGLRLIYFSYDVKMKEKGDIPEGYSVSREKKERFSLILESASTNQTSMYLCASSFRGRPYEQYFGPGTRLTVT.

This clonotype was observed a handful of times. The chain combines TRBV7-2 with TRBJ1-5; D unresolved. V was pared by 5 bases and J by 5 bases, with 16 bases between. This CDR3 is 15 amino acids long. CDR1 is SGHTA, CDR2 FQGNSA, per germline. The CDR3 sequence is CASSHEGGEYQPQHF. As DNA, the CDR3 is TGTGCCAGCAGCCATGAGGGTGGAGAATATCAGCCCCAGCATTTT.

This clonotype was seen many times. The J gene is TRBJ2-5, the V gene TRBV28; TRBD1 might be the D (6 bases). From germline, CDR1 is MDHEN and CDR2 SYDVKM. There are 14 residues in the CDR3. Trimming stripped 4 bases from V and 2 bases from J, with 11 bases between. In DNA, the CDR3 is TGTGCCAGCAGTTACGGACAGAGACAAGAGACCCAGTACTTC. This translates into CASSYGQRQETQYF. Together with reference TRBV28 and TRBJ2-5, the CDR3 gives the full variable domain: DVKVTQSSRYLVKRTGEKVFLECVQDMDHENMFWYRQDPGLGLRLIYFSYDVKMKEKGDIPEGYSVSREKKERFSLILESASTNQTSMYLCASSYGQRQETQYFGPGTRLLVL.

This clonotype was counted only a few times. The chain couples TRBV19 to TRBJ1-5; D gene unclear. Trimming left V 7 bases short and J 0 bases short, with 7 bases between. There are 13 residues in the CDR3. The germline CDR1 and CDR2 sequences are LNHDA and SQIVND (reference sequence). The CDR3 nucleotides read TGTGCCAGTAATCAGTTTAGCAATCAGCCCCAGCATTTT. Protein: CASNQFSNQPQHF.

This clonotype was seen at least ten times. The chain uses TRBV4-1 and TRBJ1-6; the match to TRBD1 covers 11 bases. The CDR3 sequence is 15 residues long. Losses at the gene ends were 3 bases for V and 8 bases for J; bases not matched to a gene: 3. CDR1 is MGHRA and CDR2 is YSYEKL in the germline V gene. CDR3 sequence (DNA): TGCGCCAGCAGCCAGGGACAGGGGGTGTATTCACCCCTCCACTTT. Translating it yields CASSQGQGVYSPLHF.

To note about this clonotype: Being one base from a much bigger clone, this may be a read error. The chain joins TRBV7-9 to TRBJ2-3; D perhaps matches TRBD1 (7 bases). Germline loops: CDR1 SEHNR, CDR2 FQNEAQ (reference sequence). The CDR3 contains 14 residues. The CDR3 reads CATSPAGGTDTQCF. The DNA for the CDR3 is TGTGCCACCTCGCCGGCAGGGGGGACAGATACGCAGTGTTTT.

The chain couples TRBV4-1 to TRBJ2-7; 7 positions match TRBD2. Germline loops: CDR1 MGHRA, CDR2 YSYEKL. With V trimmed by 1 base and J by 1 base, 10 bases remained unmatched. The CDR3 covers 17 residues. For the CDR3, the DNA is TGCGCCAGCAGCCAAGTTTCACCCGCGGGAGTTTCCTACGAGCAGTACTTC. Translated: CASSQVSPAGVSYEQYF.

On this clonotype itself: A much bigger clone sits one base away, suggesting this may be a read error. The genes are TRBV13 and TRBJ1-1, with TRBD1 as a possible D gene (6 bases). Trimming cost V 4 bases and J 3 bases, with 15 bases left between them. The germline V gene has CDR1 PRHDT and CDR2 FYEKMQ (reference sequence). The CDR3 is made up of 15 amino acids. CDR3 loop: CASSSTGHMDTEAFF. In nucleotides, the CDR3 is TGTGCCAGCAGCTCGACGGGACATATGGACACTGAAGCTTTCTTT.

This clonotype has only a few counts. Here the CDR3 DNA reads TGCGCCAGCAGTAATCTAAACGAGCAGTACTTC. Residues: CASSNLNEQYF. The chain joins TRBV4-3 to TRBJ2-7; unclear D gene. The V and J ends lost 6 bases and 5 bases respectively, with 8 bases between them. Germline assignment: CDR1 LGHNA and CDR2 YSLEER. The CDR3 is 11 residues long.

This clonotype has a handful of counts. The DNA of the CDR3 is TGCAGTGCTAGAGATTGGACTAGCCTTAGCACAGATACGCAGTATTTT. Translation gives CSARDWTSLSTDTQYF. The V and J genes are TRBV20-1 and TRBJ2-3; 8 bases align to TRBD2. The CDR3 runs 16 residues. CDR1 and CDR2 (germline): DFQATT, SNEGSKA (reference sequence). Trimming took 0 bases from V and 0 from J; bases not matched to a gene: 5.

Turning to this clonotype: This is likely a read error, given that the CDR3 carries no conserved phenylalanine or tryptophan at its end. This rearrangement joins TRBV6-6 to TRBJ1-4; 8 bases agree with TRBD1. The germline V gene encodes CDR1 MNHNY and CDR2 SVGAGI (reference sequence). CDR3 size: 15 residues. Trimming removed 0 bases from V and 6 bases from J; junction bases left unmatched: 3. The CDR3 is CASSYSGTGDEKLFV. The CDR3 bases are TGTGCCAGCAGTTACTCAGGGACAGGAGATGAAAAACTGTTTGTT.

This clonotype was observed many times. The gene calls are TRBV4-3 and TRBJ2-3; tentative D call: TRBD2 (7 bases). CDR1 and CDR2 (germline): LGHNA, YSLEER. The CDR3 runs to 15 residues. V gave up 4 bases and J gave up 4 bases, with 15 bases separating them. DNA of the CDR3: TGCGCCAGCAGCCTGACCGGGGGGCGCGCAGATACGCAGTATTTT. It specifies CASSLTGGRADTQYF.

This clonotype was detected only a few times. This chain uses TRBV4-2 with TRBJ1-3; D perhaps matches TRBD1 (6 bases). Germline CDR1 and CDR2: LGHNA and YNFKEQ. Deletions cut 1 base from V and 8 bases from J, with 18 bases between. CDR3 length: 16 residues. The CDR3 reads CASSQVGTGPVDTIYF. The CDR3 nucleotides read TGTGCCAGCAGCCAAGTCGGAACAGGGCCGGTTGACACCATATATTTT.

This clonotype came up a few times. The V call is TRBV19, the J call TRBJ2-5; D remains unclear. Germline-derived CDR1 and CDR2 are LNHDA and SQIVND (reference sequence). The CDR3 is 15 amino acids. V was shortened by 0 bases and J by 7 bases, with 15 bases between the two germline ends. The CDR3 DNA reads as TGTGCCAGTAGTATAGATTTTTCCAGAGTTGGGACCCAGTACTTC. The encoded protein is CASSIDFSRVGTQYF.

The chain joins TRBV5-4 to TRBJ1-1; 7 bases are a match to TRBD1. In germline, CDR1 is SGHNT, CDR2 YYREEE (reference sequence). J gave up 0 bases and V 0 bases, and 8 bases lay outside the gene matches. The CDR3 has 17 residues. The CDR3 bases are TGTGCCAGCAGCTTGGTTTTAGGGACAGAGATGAACACTGAAGCTTTCTTT. It yields the protein CASSLVLGTEMNTEAFF.

Comments on this clonotype: Relative to the germline gene, one junction end is altered; a read error may explain this. The chain employs TRBV6-5 and TRBJ1-1; unclear D gene. The CDR3 has 13 amino acids. Germline assignment: CDR1 MNHEY and CDR2 SVGAGI. The CDR3, as DNA: TGTGCCGGCAGTTACTCGACGGGAGCTGAAGCTTTCTTT. It yields the protein CAGSYSTGAEAFF.

This clonotype was detected many times. J is TRBJ2-3 and V is TRBV7-2, with D tentatively TRBD1 (6 bases). The germline CDR1 and CDR2 sequences are SGHTA and FQGNSA. This CDR3 has 15 residues. V dropped 5 bases and J dropped 1 base, with 13 bases sitting between them. In nucleotides, the CDR3 is TGTGCCAGCAGCGCCACAGGGATGGGCACAGATACGCAGTATTTT. It codes for CASSATGMGTDTQYF. Full variable domain (rest looked up from reference TRBV7-2 and TRBJ2-3): GAGVSQSPSNKVTEKGKDVELRCDPISGHTALYWYRQSLGQGLEFLIYFQGNSAPDKSGLPSDRFSAERTGGSVSTLTIQRTQQEDSAVYLCASSATGMGTDTQYFGPGTRLTVL.

This clonotype was recorded a few times. This chain uses TRBV9 with TRBJ2-5; weak D call: TRBD2 (6 bases). Trimming took off 2 bases at V and 7 bases at J, with 15 bases between the two ends. The length of the CDR3 is 14 residues. The germline CDR1 and CDR2 sequences are SGDLS and YYNGEE. CDR3 DNA: TGTGCCAGCAGCGTCGGGGGAGAGTTGGGGACCCAGTACTTC. It codes for CASSVGGELGTQYF. The full variable domain, completed using reference TRBV9 and TRBJ2-5, is DSGVTQTPKHLITATGQRVTLRCSPRSGDLSVYWYQQSLDQGLQFLIQYYNGEERAKGNILERFSAQQFPDLHSELNLSSLELGDSALYFCASSVGGELGTQYFGPGTRLLVL.

Many counts were recorded for this clonotype. The chain carries TRBV4-3 and TRBJ2-1; D uncertain. Germline loops: CDR1 LGHNA, CDR2 YSLEER. This CDR3 is 18 amino acids long. With 0 bases removed from V and 0 bases from J, the gap between germline ends came to 15 bases. The CDR3 protein is CASSQDLNGLSSYNEQFF. DNA of the CDR3: TGCGCCAGCAGCCAAGATTTGAACGGGCTAAGCTCCTACAATGAGCAGTTCTTC.

The rearrangement uses TRBV27 and TRBJ1-5; the D is unclear. This CDR3 has 17 residues. CDR1 MNHEY and CDR2 SMNVEV come from the germline V gene (reference sequence). V shed 5 bases and J shed 6 bases, with 23 bases lying between them. The CDR3 is CASSLNSAGPKSQPQHF. In DNA, the CDR3 is TGTGCCAGCAGTCTTAACTCGGCCGGGCCTAAAAGTCAGCCCCAGCATTTT.

Of note for this clonotype: Given a much more abundant clone one base away, this may be a read error. The genes are TRBV12-3 or TRBV12-4 and TRBJ2-3, with 7 bases lining up with TRBD1. This CDR3 is 16 amino acids long. The CDR3: CACSLADRVREDTQYF. CDR3 nucleotides: TGTGCCTGCAGTTTAGCTGACAGGGTGAGGGAAGATACGCAGTATTTT.

This clonotype has at least ten counts. The rearrangement uses TRBV2 and TRBJ2-3; TRBD1 matches at 9 bases. J gave up 5 bases and V 8 bases, and 5 bases lay outside the gene matches. This CDR3 region has 13 residues. Germline V gene data show CDR1 as SNHLY and CDR2 as FYNNEI. CDR3 in DNA: TGTGCCAGCCGGGACAGGGTACGAGATACGCAGTATTTT. Its protein is CASRDRVRDTQYF. The full variable domain, completed using reference TRBV2 and TRBJ2-3, is EPEVTQTPSHQVTQMGQEVILRCVPISNHLYFYWYRQILGQKVEFLVSFYNNEISEKSEIFDDQFSVERPDGSNFTLKIRSTKLEDSAMYFCASRDRVRDTQYFGPGTRLTVL.

This chain links TRBV20-1 with TRBJ2-1; D gene unclear. The CDR3 covers 12 residues. V gave up 6 bases and J gave up 5 bases, with 11 bases separating them. Germline CDR1 DFQATT, CDR2 SNEGSKA (reference sequence). CDR3 region: CSAIEANNEQFF. In DNA, the CDR3 is TGCAGTGCCATCGAAGCCAACAATGAGCAGTTCTTC.